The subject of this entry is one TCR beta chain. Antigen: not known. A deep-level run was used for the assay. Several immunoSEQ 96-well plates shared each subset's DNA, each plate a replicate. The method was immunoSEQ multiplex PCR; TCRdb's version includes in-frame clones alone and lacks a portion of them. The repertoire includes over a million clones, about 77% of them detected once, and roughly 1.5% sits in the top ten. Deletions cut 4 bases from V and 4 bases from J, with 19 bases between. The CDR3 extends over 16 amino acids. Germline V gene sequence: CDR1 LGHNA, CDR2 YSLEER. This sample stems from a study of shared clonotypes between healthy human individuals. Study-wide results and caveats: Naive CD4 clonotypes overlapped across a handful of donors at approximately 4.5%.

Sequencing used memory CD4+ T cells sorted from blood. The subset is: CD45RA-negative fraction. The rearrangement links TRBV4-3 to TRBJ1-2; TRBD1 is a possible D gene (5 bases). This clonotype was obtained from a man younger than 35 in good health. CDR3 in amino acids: CASSPNRDRPIYGYTF. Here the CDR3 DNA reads TGCGCCAGCAGCCCGAACCGGGACCGCCCCATCTATGGCTACACCTTC.